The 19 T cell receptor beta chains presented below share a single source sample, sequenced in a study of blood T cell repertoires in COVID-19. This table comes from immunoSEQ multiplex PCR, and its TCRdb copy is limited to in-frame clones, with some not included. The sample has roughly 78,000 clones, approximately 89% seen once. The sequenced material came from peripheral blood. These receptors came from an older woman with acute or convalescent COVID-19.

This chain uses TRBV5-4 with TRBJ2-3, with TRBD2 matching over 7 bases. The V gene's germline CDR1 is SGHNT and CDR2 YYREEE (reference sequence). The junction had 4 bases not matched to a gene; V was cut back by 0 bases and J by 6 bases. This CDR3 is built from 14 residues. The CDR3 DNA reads TGTGCCAGCAGCTTGGCGGGAGGCTTTGATACGCAGTATTTT. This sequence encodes CASSLAGGFDTQYF.

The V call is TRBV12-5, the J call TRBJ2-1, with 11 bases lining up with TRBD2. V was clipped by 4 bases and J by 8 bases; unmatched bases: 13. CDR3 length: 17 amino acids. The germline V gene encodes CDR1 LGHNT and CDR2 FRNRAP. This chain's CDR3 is CASGSRDSSGRWYEQFF. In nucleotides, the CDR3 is TGTGCTAGTGGTTCCCGGGACTCTAGCGGGAGGTGGTATGAGCAGTTCTTC.

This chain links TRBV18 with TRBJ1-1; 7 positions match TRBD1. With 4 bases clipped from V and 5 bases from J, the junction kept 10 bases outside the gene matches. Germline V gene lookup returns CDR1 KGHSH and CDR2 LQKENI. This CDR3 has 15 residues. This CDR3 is CASSQGEGAGTEAFF. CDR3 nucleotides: TGTGCCAGCTCACAGGGCGAGGGGGCTGGAACTGAAGCTTTCTTT.

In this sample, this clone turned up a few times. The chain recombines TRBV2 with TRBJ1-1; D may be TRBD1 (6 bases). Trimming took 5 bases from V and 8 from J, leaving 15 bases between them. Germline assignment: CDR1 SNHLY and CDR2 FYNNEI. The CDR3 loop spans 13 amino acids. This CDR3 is CASSYQGQQEAFF. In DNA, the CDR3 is TGTGCCAGCAGTTACCAGGGACAACAAGAAGCTTTCTTT. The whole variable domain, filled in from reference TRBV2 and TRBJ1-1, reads EPEVTQTPSHQVTQMGQEVILRCVPISNHLYFYWYRQILGQKVEFLVSFYNNEISEKSEIFDDQFSVERPDGSNFTLKIRSTKLEDSAMYFCASSYQGQQEAFFGQGTRLTVV.

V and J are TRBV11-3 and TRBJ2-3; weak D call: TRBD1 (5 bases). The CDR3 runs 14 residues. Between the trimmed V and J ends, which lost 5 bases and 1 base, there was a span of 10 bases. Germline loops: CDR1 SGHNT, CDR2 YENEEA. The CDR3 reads CASSGQGGTDTQYF. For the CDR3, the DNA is TGTGCCAGCAGCGGGCAGGGCGGCACAGATACGCAGTATTTT.

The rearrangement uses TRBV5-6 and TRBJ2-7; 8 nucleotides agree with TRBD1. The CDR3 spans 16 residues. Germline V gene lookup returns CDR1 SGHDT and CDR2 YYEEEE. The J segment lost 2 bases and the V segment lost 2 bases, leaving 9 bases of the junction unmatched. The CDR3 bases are TGTGCCAGCAGCTTTTTCGCCGGACAGGGTACCTACGAGCAGTACTTC. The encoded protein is CASSFFAGQGTYEQYF.

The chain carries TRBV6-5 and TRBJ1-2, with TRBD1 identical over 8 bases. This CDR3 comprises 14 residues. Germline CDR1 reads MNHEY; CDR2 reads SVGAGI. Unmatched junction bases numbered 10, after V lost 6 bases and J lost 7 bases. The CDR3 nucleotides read TGTGCCAGCAGAACCGGACAGGGAGGCGGTGGCTACACCTTC. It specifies CASRTGQGGGGYTF.

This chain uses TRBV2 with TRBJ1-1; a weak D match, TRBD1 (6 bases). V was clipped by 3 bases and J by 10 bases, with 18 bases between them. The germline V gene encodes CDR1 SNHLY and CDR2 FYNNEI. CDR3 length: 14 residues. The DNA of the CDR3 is TGTGCCAGCAGTGACCCTACAGGGCTGGGCCGAGCTTTCTTT. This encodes CASSDPTGLGRAFF.

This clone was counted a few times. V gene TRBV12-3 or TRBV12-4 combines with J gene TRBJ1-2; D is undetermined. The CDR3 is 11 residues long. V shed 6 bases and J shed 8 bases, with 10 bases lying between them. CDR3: CASSPGNGYTF. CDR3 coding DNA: TGTGCCAGCAGCCCCGGGAACGGCTACACCTTC.

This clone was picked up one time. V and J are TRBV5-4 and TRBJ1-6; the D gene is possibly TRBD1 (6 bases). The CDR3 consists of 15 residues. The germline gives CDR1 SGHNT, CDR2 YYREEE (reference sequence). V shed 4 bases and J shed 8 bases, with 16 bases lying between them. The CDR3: CASSPGGGEHSPLHF. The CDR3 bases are TGTGCCAGCAGCCCCGGAGGGGGGGAACATTCACCCCTCCACTTT.

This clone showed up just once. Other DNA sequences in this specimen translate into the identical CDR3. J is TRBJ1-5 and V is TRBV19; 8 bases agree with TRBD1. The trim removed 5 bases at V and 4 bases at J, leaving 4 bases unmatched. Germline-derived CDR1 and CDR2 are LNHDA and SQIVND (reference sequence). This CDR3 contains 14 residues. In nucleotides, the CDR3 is TGTGCCAGTAGTGGACAGGGTGGAAATCAGCCCCAGCATTTT. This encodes CASSGQGGNQPQHF.

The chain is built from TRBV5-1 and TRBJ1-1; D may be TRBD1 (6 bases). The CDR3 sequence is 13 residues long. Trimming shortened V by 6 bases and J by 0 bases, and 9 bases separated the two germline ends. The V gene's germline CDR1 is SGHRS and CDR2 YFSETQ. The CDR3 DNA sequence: TGCGCCAGCAATTGGGGGCTGAACACTGAAGCTTTCTTT. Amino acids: CASNWGLNTEAFF.

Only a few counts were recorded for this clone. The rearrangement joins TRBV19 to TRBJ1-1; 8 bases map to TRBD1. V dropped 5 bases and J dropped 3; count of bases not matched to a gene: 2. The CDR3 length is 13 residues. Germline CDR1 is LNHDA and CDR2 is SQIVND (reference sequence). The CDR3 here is CASSSGQDTEAFF. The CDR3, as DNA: TGTGCCAGTAGTTCGGGACAGGACACTGAAGCTTTCTTT.

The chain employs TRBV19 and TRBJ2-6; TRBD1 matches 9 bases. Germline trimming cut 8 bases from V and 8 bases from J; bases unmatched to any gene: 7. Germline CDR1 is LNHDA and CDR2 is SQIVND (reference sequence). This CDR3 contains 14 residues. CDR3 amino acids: CASRDDRGTNVLTF. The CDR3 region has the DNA TGTGCCAGTCGTGATGACAGGGGGACCAACGTCCTGACTTTC.

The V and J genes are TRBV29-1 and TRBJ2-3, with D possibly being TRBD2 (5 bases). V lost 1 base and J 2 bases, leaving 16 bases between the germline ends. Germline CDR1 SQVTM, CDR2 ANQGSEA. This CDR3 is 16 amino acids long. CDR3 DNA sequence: TGCAGCGTTGAAGGAACGAGAGCGGATAACACAGATACGCAGTATTTT. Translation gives CSVEGTRADNTDTQYF.

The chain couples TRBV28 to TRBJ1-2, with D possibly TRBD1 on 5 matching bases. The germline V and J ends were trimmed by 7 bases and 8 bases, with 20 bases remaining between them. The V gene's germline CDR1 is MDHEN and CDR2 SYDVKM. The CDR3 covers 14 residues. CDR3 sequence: CASIPPGVTGGYTF. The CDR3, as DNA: TGTGCCAGCATCCCCCCTGGGGTTACAGGAGGCTACACCTTC.

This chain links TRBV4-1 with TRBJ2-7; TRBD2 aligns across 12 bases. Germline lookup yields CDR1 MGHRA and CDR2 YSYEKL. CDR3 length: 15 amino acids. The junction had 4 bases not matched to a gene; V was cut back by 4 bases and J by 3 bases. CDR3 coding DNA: TGCGCCAGCAGCCCCGTACTAGCGGGAGGCTACGAGCAGTACTTC. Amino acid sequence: CASSPVLAGGYEQYF.

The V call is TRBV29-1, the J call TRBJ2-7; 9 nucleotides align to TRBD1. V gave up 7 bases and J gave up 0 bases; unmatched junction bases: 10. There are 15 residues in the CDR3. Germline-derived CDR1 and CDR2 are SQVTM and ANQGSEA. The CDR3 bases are TGCAGCGCCCTCCGGCGGGACAGGGTCTCCTACGAGCAGTACTTC. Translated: CSALRRDRVSYEQYF.

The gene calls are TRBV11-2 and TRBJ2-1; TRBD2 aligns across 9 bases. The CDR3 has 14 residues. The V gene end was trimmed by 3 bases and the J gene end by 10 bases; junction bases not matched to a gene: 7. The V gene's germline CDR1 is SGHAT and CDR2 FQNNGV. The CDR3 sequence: CASSLREGWEEQFF. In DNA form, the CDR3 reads TGTGCCAGCAGCTTGCGGGAGGGCTGGGAGGAGCAGTTCTTC.